The 10 T cell receptor beta chains below all came from one sample that was sequenced in a study of Graves' ophthalmopathy and Graves' hyperthyroidism. The study amplified TCR beta CDR3 regions using RNA transcripts. First-round RT-PCR used HTBI primers; second-round multiplex PCR followed. In TCRdb, the multiplex PCR reads were re-called with MiXCR into one record per CDR3 protein. The data contain 200,000 to 250,000 distinct CDR3 sequences, around a fifth of them singletons. The material sequenced was peripheral blood. Source of these receptors: a woman between 45 and 60 years old with Graves' ophthalmopathy.

The chain combines TRBV6-1 with TRBJ2-1; 9 bases fit TRBD1. The CDR3 has 14 residues. Germline V gene sequence: CDR1 MNHNS, CDR2 SASEGT. V shed 2 bases, J shed 5 bases, and the junction held 1 base outside the gene matches. As DNA, the CDR3 is TGTGCCAGCAGTGAAAGGGACAGGGACAATGAGCAGTTCTTC. It yields the protein CASSERDRDNEQFF.

Remarks on this clonotype: Given a much more abundant clone one base away, this may be a read error. J is TRBJ1-1 and V is TRBV7-2; weak D call: TRBD1 (5 bases). Between the trimmed V and J ends, which lost 1 base and 12 bases, there was a span of 18 bases. The CDR3 has 14 residues. Germline lookup yields CDR1 SGHTA and CDR2 FQGNSA. DNA of the CDR3: TGTGCCAGCAGCTTAGAGCCGGACGGGTCGGGACCTTTCTTT. It translates to CASSLEPDGSGPFF. Looking up the rest from reference TRBV7-2 and TRBJ1-1 gives the full variable domain: GAGVSQSPSNKVTEKGKDVELRCDPISGHTALYWYRQSLGQGLEFLIYFQGNSAPDKSGLPSDRFSAERTGGSVSTLTIQRTQQEDSAVYLCASSLEPDGSGPFFGQGTRLTVV.

This clonotype was counted ten times or more. The chain links TRBV20-1 to TRBJ2-7; either TRBD1 or TRBD2 may fit D (6 bases each). This CDR3 comprises 13 residues. V was pared by 0 bases and J by 6 bases, with 12 bases between. Germline lookup yields CDR1 DFQATT and CDR2 SNEGSKA (reference sequence). CDR3 in DNA: TGCAGTGCTAGAGAAGGGGGGTCCCTCGAGCAGTACTTC. This encodes CSAREGGSLEQYF.

This clonotype was picked up a small number of times. The gene calls are TRBV4-1 and TRBJ2-2; no definite D call. Per germline, CDR1 MGHRA and CDR2 YSYEKL. The CDR3 runs 14 residues. Trimming removed 2 bases at V and 6 bases at J, with 10 bases between. CDR3 protein: CASSQFLDAGELFF. Written as DNA, the CDR3 is TGCGCCAGCAGCCAATTTCTCGACGCCGGGGAGCTGTTTTTT.

This clonotype was detected many times. The V and J genes are TRBV7-2 and TRBJ2-2, with 8 bases matching TRBD1. Germline V gives CDR1 SGHTA, CDR2 FQGNSA. The V segment lost 6 bases and the J segment 3 bases; nucleotides outside the gene matches: 3. This CDR3 region has 14 residues. The CDR3 DNA sequence: TGTGCCAGCAGTCACAGGGGGGACACCGGGGAGCTGTTTTTT. Its protein product is CASSHRGDTGELFF.

This clonotype occurred many times. The chain couples TRBV24-1 to TRBJ2-2, with 10 bases lining up with TRBD2. The V segment lost 3 bases and the J segment 3 bases; nucleotides outside the gene matches: 9. The germline V gene encodes CDR1 KGHDR and CDR2 SFDVKD. The CDR3 covers 18 residues. The CDR3 DNA sequence: TGTGCCACCAGTGATCCCCGGGAGCGGGAGGGTGACACCGGGGAGCTGTTTTTT. This sequence encodes CATSDPREREGDTGELFF.

The rearrangement uses TRBV7-9 and TRBJ1-1, with D uncertain. Trimming cost V 1 base and J 1 base, with 7 bases left between them. Germline loops: CDR1 SEHNR, CDR2 FQNEAQ (reference sequence). The CDR3 runs to 14 residues. CDR3 in amino acids: CASSLEHPNTEAFF. As DNA, the CDR3 is TGTGCCAGCAGCTTAGAACACCCGAACACTGAAGCTTTCTTT. Looking up the rest from reference TRBV7-9 and TRBJ1-1 gives the full variable domain: DTGVSQNPRHKITKRGQNVTFRCDPISEHNRLYWYRQTLGQGPEFLTYFQNEAQLEKSRLLSDRFSAERPKGSFSTLEIQRTEQGDSAMYLCASSLEHPNTEAFFGQGTRLTVV.

This clonotype was observed many times. The chain has TRBV30 and TRBJ1-3; D gene unclear. V gave up 2 bases and J gave up 1 base, with 12 bases separating them. The CDR3 has 15 amino acids. Germline V gives CDR1 GTSNPN, CDR2 SVGIG (reference sequence). CDR3 bases: TGTGCCTGGAGTAAAGGACGGCAGTCTGGAAACACCATATATTTT. This translates into CAWSKGRQSGNTIYF. Filled out from reference TRBV30 and TRBJ1-3, the complete variable domain reads SQTIHQWPATLVQPVGSPLSLECTVEGTSNPNLYWYRQAAGRGLQLLFYSVGIGQISSEVPQNLSASRPQDRQFILSSKKLLLSDSGFYLCAWSKGRQSGNTIYFGEGSWLTVV.

This clonotype was observed many times. The CDR3 bases are TGCAGTGCTAGAGATCCGATGGCTGCTTTCTTT. Translating it yields CSARDPMAAFF. This chain joins TRBV20-1 and TRBJ1-1; no clear D gene. From germline, CDR1 is DFQATT and CDR2 SNEGSKA (reference sequence). V lost 0 bases to trimming and J lost 11 bases, with 10 bases between them. CDR3 length: 11 residues.

The V and J genes are TRBV6-1 and TRBJ1-2; no definite D call. The CDR3 has 15 amino acids. Germline V lookup: CDR1 MNHNS, CDR2 SASEGT. Trimming left V 4 bases short and J 0 bases short, with 12 bases between. CDR3 DNA sequence: TGTGCCAGCAGTGGCACCCTCGGCGCTAACTATGGCTACACCTTC. Protein sequence: CASSGTLGANYGYTF.